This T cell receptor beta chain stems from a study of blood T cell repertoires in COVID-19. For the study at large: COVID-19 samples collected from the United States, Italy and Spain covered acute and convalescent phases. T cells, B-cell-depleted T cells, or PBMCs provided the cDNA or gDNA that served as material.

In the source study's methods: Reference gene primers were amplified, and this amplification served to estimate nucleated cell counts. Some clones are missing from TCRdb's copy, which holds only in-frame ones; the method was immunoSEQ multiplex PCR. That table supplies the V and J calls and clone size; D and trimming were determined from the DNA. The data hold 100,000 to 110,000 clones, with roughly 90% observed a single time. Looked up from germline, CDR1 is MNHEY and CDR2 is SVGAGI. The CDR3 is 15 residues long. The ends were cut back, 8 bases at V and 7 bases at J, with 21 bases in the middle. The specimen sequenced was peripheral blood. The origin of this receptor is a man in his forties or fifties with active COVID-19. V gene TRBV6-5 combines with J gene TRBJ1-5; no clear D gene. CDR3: CASAPHPRIPQPQHF. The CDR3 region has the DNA TGTGCCAGCGCCCCACATCCCAGGATCCCCCAGCCCCAGCATTTT.